This is a list of T cell receptor beta chains from one sample in a study of T cells in localized non-small cell lung cancer. The method was immunoSEQ multiplex PCR; TCRdb's version includes in-frame clones alone and lacks a portion of them. There are more than 3,000 clones in the sample; approximately 25% occur only once, and roughly 15% lies in the top ten. The sequencing here drew on normal lung tissue next to the tumor, taken before any cancer treatment. The receptors originated from a man between 35 and 75 years old with stage III squamous cell lung carcinoma. CDR3s include the opening cysteine and the closing phenylalanine or tryptophan. Fields, in order: CDR3 DNA, CDR3 protein, clone size, J gene, D gene, V gene. A D gene is named only where the DNA matches it firmly. Size is omitted from some rows. Given values are once, few, many or a class for expanded clones.

CDR3nt: TGTGCCAGCAGCCAAGATCTCGCGGGGACAGGGGGAGCTTTCTTT
CDR3aa: CASSQDLAGTGGAFF
abundance: once
j_gene: TRBJ1-1
d_gene: TRBD1
v_gene: TRBV14

CDR3nt: TGTGCCAGTAGTCTACAACTAGCGGGGGGGATTTCCTACAATGAGCAGTTCTTC
CDR3aa: CASSLQLAGGISYNEQFF
abundance: NA
j_gene: TRBJ2-1
d_gene: TRBD2
v_gene: TRBV19

CDR3nt: TGTGCCAGCAGTTACTCGACAGGGGATGGCTACACCTTC
CDR3aa: CASSYSTGDGYTF
abundance: few
j_gene: TRBJ1-2
d_gene: TRBD1
v_gene: TRBV6-8

CDR3nt: TGTGCCAGCAGTCTGACAGGGGCGAGAACCTATAGCAATCAGCCCCAGCATTTT
CDR3aa: CASSLTGARTYSNQPQHF
abundance: NA
j_gene: TRBJ1-5
d_gene: TRBD1
v_gene: TRBV28

CDR3nt: TGTGCCAGTAATCGGGGACGGAACACTGAAGCTTTCTTT
CDR3aa: CASNRGRNTEAFF
abundance: few
j_gene: TRBJ1-1
d_gene: NA
v_gene: TRBV19

CDR3nt: TGTGCCACCAGCGACGCGCTAGCGGATCATACGCAGTATTTT
CDR3aa: CATSDALADHTQYF
abundance: few
j_gene: TRBJ2-3
d_gene: TRBD2
v_gene: TRBV15

CDR3nt: TGTGCCAGCAGCCAGGGCCAGGGGAGGTCGAACACTGAAGCTTTCTTT
CDR3aa: CASSQGQGRSNTEAFF
abundance: medium-sized
j_gene: TRBJ1-1
d_gene: NA
v_gene: TRBV11-3

CDR3nt: TGTGCCACCAGCAGAGAAACGGGGGTTATAGGTGAAGCTTTCTTT
CDR3aa: CATSRETGVIGEAFF
abundance: NA
j_gene: TRBJ1-1
d_gene: NA
v_gene: TRBV15

CDR3nt: TGTGCCAGCAGTTTGCCCCTGGGGACTGGCCAGATGGCCCTCCACTTT
CDR3aa: CASSLPLGTGQMALHF
abundance: NA
j_gene: TRBJ1-6
d_gene: NA
v_gene: TRBV28

CDR3nt: TGCGCCAGCAGTGTAGGGAGGGAAAGGGATACGCAGTATTTT
CDR3aa: CASSVGRERDTQYF
abundance: NA
j_gene: TRBJ2-3
d_gene: TRBD2
v_gene: TRBV5-1

CDR3nt: TGTGCCAGCAGCGGGGGGGGGAATACGCAGTATTTT
CDR3aa: CASSGGGNTQYF
abundance: NA
j_gene: TRBJ2-3
d_gene: TRBD2
v_gene: TRBV28

CDR3nt: TGTGCCAGTACCATAGGGCGGGATTCGAACACCGGGGAGCTGTTTTTT
CDR3aa: CASTIGRDSNTGELFF
abundance: NA
j_gene: TRBJ2-2
d_gene: NA
v_gene: TRBV19

CDR3nt: TGTGCCAGCTCCGGCGGGGGATCAAGCCCGGGGTGGGGAGATACGCAGTATTTT
CDR3aa: CASSGGGSSPGWGDTQYF
abundance: NA
j_gene: TRBJ2-3
d_gene: TRBD2
v_gene: TRBV18

CDR3nt: TGCGCCAGCAGCGGGACAGGGTGGAATGAGCAGTTCTTC
CDR3aa: CASSGTGWNEQFF
abundance: NA
j_gene: TRBJ2-1
d_gene: TRBD1
v_gene: TRBV4-1

CDR3nt: TGTGCCAGCTCATCGGCTAGCGGGGGGCCCGGGACCCAGTACTTC
CDR3aa: CASSSASGGPGTQYF
abundance: NA
j_gene: TRBJ2-5
d_gene: TRBD2
v_gene: TRBV18

CDR3nt: TGCGCCAGCAGCATGACCCCGGCCGGGGAGACCCAGTACTTC
CDR3aa: CASSMTPAGETQYF
abundance: NA
j_gene: TRBJ2-5
d_gene: NA
v_gene: TRBV10-1

CDR3nt: TGTGCCAGCAGCCCCACCGGAACCAAAAACATTCAGTACTTC
CDR3aa: CASSPTGTKNIQYF
abundance: NA
j_gene: TRBJ2-4
d_gene: NA
v_gene: TRBV11-3

CDR3nt: TGTGCCAGTAGTATGAAGACCGGGGGGGCTAACAATGAGCAGTTCTTC
CDR3aa: CASSMKTGGANNEQFF
abundance: few
j_gene: TRBJ2-1
d_gene: TRBD2
v_gene: TRBV19

CDR3nt: TGTGCCAGCAGCGGAGGGCCCGGCAGGGGGGGCAATCAGCCCCAGCATTTT
CDR3aa: CASSGGPGRGGNQPQHF
abundance: few
j_gene: TRBJ1-5
d_gene: TRBD1
v_gene: TRBV9

CDR3nt: TGTGCCAGCACCCCCTTAGGCCCCGATAATTCACCCCTCCACTTT
CDR3aa: CASTPLGPDNSPLHF
abundance: few
j_gene: TRBJ1-6
d_gene: NA
v_gene: TRBV6-8

CDR3nt: TGTGCCATCACCGGGGGGGGATCCTCTGGAAACACCATATATTTT
CDR3aa: CAITGGGSSGNTIYF
abundance: few
j_gene: TRBJ1-3
d_gene: NA
v_gene: TRBV6-8

CDR3nt: TGTGCCAGTCAACGAGGGGGCCGTGAAGCTTTCTTT
CDR3aa: CASQRGGREAFF
abundance: large
j_gene: TRBJ1-1
d_gene: TRBD1
v_gene: TRBV6-8

CDR3nt: TGTGCCATCATGGCAGGGAGGGATCAGCCCCAGCATTTT
CDR3aa: CAIMAGRDQPQHF
abundance: NA
j_gene: TRBJ1-5
d_gene: NA
v_gene: TRBV6-8

CDR3nt: TGTGCCAGCAGCCAGATCCAGGTCTCTGGGGCCAACGTCCTGACTTTC
CDR3aa: CASSQIQVSGANVLTF
abundance: medium-sized
j_gene: TRBJ2-6
d_gene: NA
v_gene: TRBV11-3

CDR3nt: TGTGCCAGCTCACCACGTGAGGGCAATCAGCCCCAGCATTTT
CDR3aa: CASSPREGNQPQHF
abundance: NA
j_gene: TRBJ1-5
d_gene: NA
v_gene: TRBV18

CDR3nt: TGTGCCAGCAGCTTGGCAGGGAAGAACACTGAAGCTTTCTTT
CDR3aa: CASSLAGKNTEAFF
abundance: medium-sized
j_gene: TRBJ1-1
d_gene: NA
v_gene: TRBV11-3

CDR3nt: TGTGCCAGCTCACCGGAGGGCTTAAATGAGCAGTTCTTC
CDR3aa: CASSPEGLNEQFF
abundance: NA
j_gene: TRBJ2-1
d_gene: NA
v_gene: TRBV18

CDR3nt: TGTGCCAGCAGTAGCTCCGGGACAACTAACTCCTACGAGCAGTACTTC
CDR3aa: CASSSSGTTNSYEQYF
abundance: few
j_gene: TRBJ2-7
d_gene: NA
v_gene: TRBV28

CDR3nt: TGCGCCAGCAGCCAGGGACAGGGTGGTGAAAAACTGTTTTTT
CDR3aa: CASSQGQGGEKLFF
abundance: NA
j_gene: TRBJ1-4
d_gene: TRBD1
v_gene: TRBV5-1

CDR3nt: TGTGCCAGCAGCCGTGGGCGGACGGACTACGAGCAGTACTTC
CDR3aa: CASSRGRTDYEQYF
abundance: few
j_gene: TRBJ2-7
d_gene: NA
v_gene: TRBV11-3

CDR3nt: TGTGCCAGCACCATAAATGGGGGACAGGAAAAACTGTTTTTT
CDR3aa: CASTINGGQEKLFF
abundance: medium-sized
j_gene: TRBJ1-4
d_gene: TRBD1
v_gene: TRBV11-3

CDR3nt: TGCGCCAGCAGCTTGGAGGGGCTGCCCGGAGATACGCAGTATTTT
CDR3aa: CASSLEGLPGDTQYF
abundance: NA
j_gene: TRBJ2-3
d_gene: NA
v_gene: TRBV5-1

CDR3nt: TGTGCCAGCAGTTTAGGAGGGGGTAACGGCTACACCTTC
CDR3aa: CASSLGGGNGYTF
abundance: NA
j_gene: TRBJ1-2
d_gene: NA
v_gene: TRBV28

CDR3nt: TGTGCCAGCAGTACAGCGAACACTGAAGCTTTCTTT
CDR3aa: CASSTANTEAFF
abundance: few
j_gene: TRBJ1-1
d_gene: NA
v_gene: TRBV28

CDR3nt: TGTGCCAGCTCACCCCCGACAGGGGGCAGGCGAGCTACGCAGTATTTT
CDR3aa: CASSPPTGGRRATQYF
abundance: NA
j_gene: TRBJ2-3
d_gene: TRBD1
v_gene: TRBV18

CDR3nt: TGCAGCGCCGTGGGACAGGGGATAGGGAATGAGCAGTTCTTC
CDR3aa: CSAVGQGIGNEQFF
abundance: once
j_gene: TRBJ2-1
d_gene: TRBD1
v_gene: TRBV29-1

CDR3nt: TGCGCCAGCAGCCCGGAACAGGGGGGATACAATCAGCCCCAGCATTTT
CDR3aa: CASSPEQGGYNQPQHF
abundance: medium-sized
j_gene: TRBJ1-5
d_gene: TRBD1
v_gene: TRBV4-1

CDR3nt: TGTGCCAGTAGTATCGGCCCGGGTTTGAACACTGAAGCTTTCTTT
CDR3aa: CASSIGPGLNTEAFF
abundance: NA
j_gene: TRBJ1-1
d_gene: NA
v_gene: TRBV19

CDR3nt: TGTGCCAGCAGTCCAAATGCCGGGGTAGGGATCATGAACACTGAAGCTTTCTTT
CDR3aa: CASSPNAGVGIMNTEAFF
abundance: NA
j_gene: TRBJ1-1
d_gene: NA
v_gene: TRBV6-8

CDR3nt: TGTGCCAGCAGTACCGGGGACAGCACAGATACGCAGTATTTT
CDR3aa: CASSTGDSTDTQYF
abundance: medium-sized
j_gene: TRBJ2-3
d_gene: NA
v_gene: TRBV11-3

CDR3nt: TGCGCCAGCAGTGAGAGGCCGGGTGATAAACTGTTTTTT
CDR3aa: CASSERPGDKLFF
abundance: NA
j_gene: TRBJ1-4
d_gene: NA
v_gene: TRBV10-2

CDR3nt: TGCGCCAGCAGCTTGAGTACAGATACGCAGTATTTT
CDR3aa: CASSLSTDTQYF
abundance: few
j_gene: TRBJ2-3
d_gene: NA
v_gene: TRBV1